A single sample is the source of the 11 T cell receptor beta chains below, sequenced in a study of technical replicates of blood from a handful of donors. Profiled with immunoSEQ multiplex PCR; TCRdb holds only in-frame clones, not every one. The table includes some 79,000 clones, approximately 91% detected once. The sequenced sample consisted of T cells isolated from PBMCs. The receptors were sampled from a human donor in good health. Some clones in this sample may be carry-over from other donors' samples.

The V gene is TRBV10-3, the J gene TRBJ2-2; D is perhaps TRBD1 (6 bases). CDR3 length: 14 residues. CDR1 and CDR2 (germline): ENHRY, SYGVKD. V lost 7 bases and J lost 8, with 17 bases in between. The CDR3 DNA reads as TGTGCCATCACCACCGAGGGGGTACCTGGGGAGCTGTTTTTT. As protein: CAITTEGVPGELFF.

The V gene is TRBV28, the J gene TRBJ2-1, with 8 nucleotides matching TRBD1. The germline CDR1 and CDR2 sequences are MDHEN and SYDVKM. Losses at the gene ends were 7 bases for V and 3 bases for J; bases not matched to a gene: 11. The CDR3 extends over 16 amino acids. CDR3 in amino acids: CASNSRGRVYYNEQFF. In DNA, the CDR3 is TGTGCCAGCAACTCCAGGGGGCGGGTTTACTACAATGAGCAGTTCTTC.

The chain links TRBV25-1 to TRBJ2-1, with a possible D match to TRBD2 (5 bases). V was shortened by 7 bases and J by 10 bases, with 11 bases between the two germline ends. The germline V gene has CDR1 MGHDK and CDR2 SYGVNS. The CDR3 is 11 amino acids. As DNA, the CDR3 is TGTGCCAGCACTAAGGCGGGCGAGCAGTTCTTC. Its protein product is CASTKAGEQFF.

This chain connects TRBV13 to TRBJ1-1, with D unresolved. Germline V gene data show CDR1 as PRHDT and CDR2 as FYEKMQ (reference sequence). The V and J ends lost 5 bases and 11 bases respectively, with 15 bases between them. The CDR3 loop spans 12 amino acids. The chain's CDR3 is CASSRGPRSAFF. The DNA for the CDR3 is TGTGCCAGCAGCCGGGGTCCTCGTTCGGCTTTCTTT. The variable domain in full, with the rest retrieved from reference TRBV13 and TRBJ1-1, is AAGVIQSPRHLIKEKRETATLKCYPIPRHDTVYWYQQGPGQDPQFLISFYEKMQSDKGSIPDRFSAQQFSDYHSELNMSSLELGDSALYFCASSRGPRSAFFGQGTRLTVV.

This clone showed up just a few times. This sequence joins TRBV6-4 and TRBJ1-1; the match to TRBD1 covers 9 bases. J gave up 9 bases and V 6 bases, and 11 bases lay outside the gene matches. The length of the CDR3 is 14 residues. Looked up from germline, CDR1 is MRHNA and CDR2 is SNTAGT. The CDR3 loop is CASRPHGTGLKAFF. CDR3 sequence (DNA): TGTGCCAGCAGACCTCACGGGACAGGGTTGAAAGCTTTCTTT.

The chain carries TRBV13 and TRBJ2-1, with 13 bases lining up with TRBD2. Germline CDR1 and CDR2: PRHDT and FYEKMQ (reference sequence). The ends lost 6 bases at V and 5 bases at J; junction bases unmatched: 7. The CDR3 length is 16 residues. The CDR3 here is CASRRRGLAGDNEQFF. The CDR3 coding sequence is TGTGCCAGCAGACGTCGAGGACTAGCGGGAGACAATGAGCAGTTCTTC.

CDR3: CASSLAEGRLQPQHF. The CDR3 DNA reads TGTGCCAGCAGCTTGGCCGAGGGTAGGCTACAGCCCCAGCATTTT. This sequence joins TRBV5-6 and TRBJ1-5; D gene unclear. Germline V gives CDR1 SGHDT, CDR2 YYEEEE. The CDR3 runs 15 residues. Between the trimmed V and J ends, which lost 0 bases and 7 bases, there was a span of 14 bases.

Only one count was recorded for this clone. The V gene is TRBV4-1, the J gene TRBJ2-5, with 10 bases lining up with TRBD2. This CDR3 region has 17 residues. V trimming: 5 bases; J trimming: 4 bases; junction bases outside the gene matches: 13. The germline V gene encodes CDR1 MGHRA and CDR2 YSYEKL. CDR3 in amino acids: CASSGRTSGLGVETQYF. The CDR3 bases are TGCGCCAGCAGCGGCCGGACTAGCGGCCTCGGGGTAGAGACCCAGTACTTC.

The V gene is TRBV4-2, the J gene TRBJ2-1; 10 bases are a match to TRBD2. The CDR3 loop spans 17 amino acids. Germline V gene sequence: CDR1 LGHNA, CDR2 YNFKEQ. J lost 8 bases, V lost 0 bases, and 10 bases had no gene match. In DNA form, the CDR3 reads TGTGCCAGCAGCCAAGAGGGAAGAGCGGGAGGGTTGGATGAGCAGTTCTTC. Translation: CASSQEGRAGGLDEQFF.

The chain recombines TRBV4-3 with TRBJ2-1, with 10 bases matching TRBD2. The CDR3 totals 15 residues. V dropped 3 bases and J dropped 4; count of bases not matched to a gene: 3. In germline, CDR1 is LGHNA, CDR2 YSLEER. CDR3 sequence reads: CASSQGLARYNEQFF. CDR3 sequence (DNA): TGCGCCAGCAGCCAGGGACTAGCGAGGTACAATGAGCAGTTCTTC.

This chain joins TRBV10-3 and TRBJ2-1, with TRBD2 matching 9 bases. Germline V gene sequence: CDR1 ENHRY, CDR2 SYGVKD. This CDR3 has 15 amino acids. The V segment lost 6 bases and the J segment 6 bases; nucleotides outside the gene matches: 9. Written as DNA, the CDR3 is TGTGCCATCAGCCCGACTAGCGGCTTCCTCAATGAGCAGTTCTTC. Residues: CAISPTSGFLNEQFF.